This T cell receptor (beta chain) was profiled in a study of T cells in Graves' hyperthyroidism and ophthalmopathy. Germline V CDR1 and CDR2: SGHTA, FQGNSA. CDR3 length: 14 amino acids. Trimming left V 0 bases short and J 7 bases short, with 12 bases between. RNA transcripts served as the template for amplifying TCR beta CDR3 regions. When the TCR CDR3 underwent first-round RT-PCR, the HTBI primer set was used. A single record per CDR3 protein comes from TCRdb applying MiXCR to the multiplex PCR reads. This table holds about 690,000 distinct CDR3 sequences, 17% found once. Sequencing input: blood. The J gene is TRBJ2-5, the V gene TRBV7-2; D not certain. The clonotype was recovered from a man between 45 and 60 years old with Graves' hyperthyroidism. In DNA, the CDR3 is TGTGCCAGCAGCTTAGCTACTGGGTCCGGGACCCAGTACTTC. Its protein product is CASSLATGSGTQYF. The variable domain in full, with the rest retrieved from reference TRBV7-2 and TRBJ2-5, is GAGVSQSPSNKVTEKGKDVELRCDPISGHTALYWYRQSLGQGLEFLIYFQGNSAPDKSGLPSDRFSAERTGGSVSTLTIQRTQQEDSAVYLCASSLATGSGTQYFGPGTRLLVL.